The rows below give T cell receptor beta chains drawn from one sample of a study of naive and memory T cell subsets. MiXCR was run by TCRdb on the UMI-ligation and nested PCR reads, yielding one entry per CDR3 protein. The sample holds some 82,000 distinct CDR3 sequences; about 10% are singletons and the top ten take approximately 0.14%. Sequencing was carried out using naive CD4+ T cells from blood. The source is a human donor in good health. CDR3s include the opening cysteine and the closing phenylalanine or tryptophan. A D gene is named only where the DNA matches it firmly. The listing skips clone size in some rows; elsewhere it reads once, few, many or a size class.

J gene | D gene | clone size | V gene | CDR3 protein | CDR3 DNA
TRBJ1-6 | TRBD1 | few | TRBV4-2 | CASSQDRTGSNSPLHF | TGTGCCAGCAGCCAAGATCGGACAGGCTCCAATTCACCCCTCCACTTT
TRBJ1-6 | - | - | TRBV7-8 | CASSDSRTFWNSPLHF | TGTGCCAGCAGCGATTCCCGGACGTTTTGGAATTCACCCCTCCACTTT
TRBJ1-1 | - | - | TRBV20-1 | CSGAGNTEAFF | TGCAGTGGGGCAGGGAACACTGAAGCTTTCTTT
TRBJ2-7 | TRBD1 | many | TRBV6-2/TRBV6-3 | CASSYEDRVFEQYF | TGTGCCAGCAGTTACGAGGACAGGGTGTTTGAGCAGTACTTC
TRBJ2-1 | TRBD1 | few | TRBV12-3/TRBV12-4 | CASSLGDRDEQFF | TGTGCCAGCAGTTTAGGGGACAGGGATGAGCAGTTCTTC
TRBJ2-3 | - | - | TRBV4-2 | CASSQARGSGQYF | TGTGCCAGCAGCCAGGCCCGGGGGTCTGGGCAGTATTTT
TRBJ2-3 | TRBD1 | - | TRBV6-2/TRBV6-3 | CASSKGGDTQYF | TGTGCCAGCAGTAAAGGGGGCGATACGCAGTATTTT
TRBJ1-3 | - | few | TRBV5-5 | CASSLYQPSGNTIYF | TGTGCCAGCAGCTTGTATCAGCCCTCTGGAAACACCATATATTTT
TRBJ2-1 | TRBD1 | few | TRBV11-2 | CASSMRQGYNEQFF | TGTGCCAGCAGCATGAGACAGGGCTACAATGAGCAGTTCTTC
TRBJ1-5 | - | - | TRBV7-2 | CASSLWQGSSNQPQHF | TGTGCCAGCAGCTTATGGCAGGGTTCCAGCAATCAGCCCCAGCATTTT
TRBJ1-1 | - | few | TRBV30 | CAWSVWTAGNTEAFF | TGTGCCTGGAGTGTTTGGACAGCGGGGAACACTGAAGCTTTCTTT
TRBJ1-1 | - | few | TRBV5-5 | CASSFLYSGITEAFF | TGTGCCAGCAGCTTCCTGTATTCAGGGATAACTGAAGCTTTCTTT
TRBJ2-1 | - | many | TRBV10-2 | CASSEPGRIGNEQFF | TGCGCCAGCAGTGAGCCCGGACGAATTGGAAATGAGCAGTTCTTC
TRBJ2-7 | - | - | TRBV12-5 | CASGQVLASAYEQYF | TGTGCTAGTGGCCAGGTCCTAGCGAGCGCCTACGAGCAGTACTTC
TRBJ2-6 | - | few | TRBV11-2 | CASSLEGRRVSGANVLTF | TGTGCCAGCAGCTTAGAGGGGCGCAGGGTCTCTGGGGCCAACGTCCTGACTTTC
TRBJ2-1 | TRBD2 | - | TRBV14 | CASRSSGGPYNEQFF | TGTGCCAGCAGGAGCAGCGGGGGGCCGTACAATGAGCAGTTCTTC
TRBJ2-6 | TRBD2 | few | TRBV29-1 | CSVSQMRVLAGIWANVLTF | TGCAGCGTTAGCCAAATGAGGGTCCTAGCGGGTATCTGGGCCAACGTCCTGACTTTC
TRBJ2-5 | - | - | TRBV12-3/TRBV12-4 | CASSLGRRIQETQYF | TGTGCCAGCAGCTTAGGTCGGCGGATTCAAGAGACCCAGTACTTC
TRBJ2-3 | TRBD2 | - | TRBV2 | CASSPQAGVSDTQYF | TGTGCCAGCTCCCCCCAAGCGGGAGTCTCAGATACGCAGTATTTT
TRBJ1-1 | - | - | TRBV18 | CASSPSQNTEAFF | TGTGCCAGCTCACCAAGCCAGAACACTGAAGCTTTCTTT
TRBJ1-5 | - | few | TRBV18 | CASSPGGTSNQPQHF | TGTGCCAGCTCACCGGGGGGCACTAGCAATCAGCCCCAGCATTTT
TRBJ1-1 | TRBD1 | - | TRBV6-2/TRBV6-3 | CASNGGDRGWSEAFF | TGTGCCAGCAATGGCGGCGACAGGGGATGGTCTGAAGCTTTCTTT
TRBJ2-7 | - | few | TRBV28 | CASSLKQSKPRYEQYF | TGTGCCAGCAGTCTAAAGCAAAGTAAGCCACGCTACGAGCAGTACTTC
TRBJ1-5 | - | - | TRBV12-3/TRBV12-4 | CASRLGDTSNQLQHF | TGTGCCAGCAGACTGGGGGACACTTCCAATCAGCTCCAGCATTTT
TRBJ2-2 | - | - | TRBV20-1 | CSALTPGAGTGELFF | TGCAGTGCCCTCACCCCAGGGGCCGGCACCGGGGAGCTGTTTTTT
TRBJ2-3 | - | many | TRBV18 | CASSQPSGYTDTQYF | TGTGCCAGCTCCCAACCCAGCGGCTACACAGATACGCAGTATTTT
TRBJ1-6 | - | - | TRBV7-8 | CASSSNKLSASPLHF | TGTGCCAGCAGCTCCAACAAACTGAGTGCTTCACCCCTCCACTTT
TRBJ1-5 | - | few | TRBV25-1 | CASSESNWAGLQHF | TGTGCCAGCAGTGAATCCAATTGGGCAGGGCTACAGCATTTT
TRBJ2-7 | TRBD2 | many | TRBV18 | CASSPILAGAYEQYF | TGTGCCAGCTCACCGATACTAGCGGGAGCCTACGAGCAGTACTTC